This T cell receptor (beta chain) was obtained from a study of T cells in Graves' hyperthyroidism and ophthalmopathy. On the study more broadly: Pretreatment peripheral blood was obtained at initial diagnosis.

Absence of ophthalmopathy progression within 18 months defined stable Graves' hyperthyroidism. On this clonotype: No antigen is known for it.

V was shortened by 5 bases and J by 0 bases, with 11 bases between the two germline ends. Germline V lookup: CDR1 SGHTA, CDR2 FQGNSA. The CDR3 covers 14 residues. Study results and limitations: The authors' 13 V-J model separated ophthalmopathy from stable hyperthyroidism. Most thyroid clonotypes that were expanded above 0.001 also turned up in blood.

RNA transcripts were the template for amplifying TCR beta CDR3 regions. Using the HTBI primer set, a first-round RT-PCR was run on the TCR CDR3. TCRdb ran MiXCR on the multiplex PCR reads and lists one entry per CDR3 protein. Seen here are around 760,000 distinct CDR3 sequences, 30% to 40% observed once, and the top ten hold less than 35%. This TCR was recovered from a woman in her forties with Graves' hyperthyroidism. The sample consisted of blood. The J gene is TRBJ2-7, the V gene TRBV7-2, with D perhaps matching TRBD1 (5 bases). CDR3 loop: CASSARTNSYEQYF. The CDR3 region has the DNA TGTGCCAGCAGCGCCCGGACAAACTCCTACGAGCAGTACTTC.